These 9 T cell receptor beta chains were all obtained from the same sample, sequenced in a study of cytomegalovirus exposure and HLA in healthy donors. With 60 Vbeta and 13 Jbeta primers, the PCR was carried out. Clones were sequenced by immunoSEQ multiplex PCR, and TCRdb holds only the in-frame ones, with some missing. Of some 90,000 clones in the sample, 60% to 80% were seen once. Input material: PBMCs. All receptors derive from a female donor in good health and CMV-seronegative.

The J gene is TRBJ2-5, the V gene TRBV30; D not certain. Trimming took 0 bases from V and 5 from J, leaving 7 bases between them. Germline CDR1 and CDR2: GTSNPN and SVGIG (reference sequence). There are 12 residues in the CDR3. As DNA, the CDR3 is TGTGCCTGGAGTGTTTCCGTGGAGACCCAGTACTTC. Encoded protein: CAWSVSVETQYF.

The V call is TRBV7-9, the J call TRBJ1-2, with 7 bases that match TRBD1. The CDR3 covers 15 residues. CDR1 and CDR2 from the germline V gene are SEHNR and FQNEAQ (reference sequence). Losses at the gene ends were 0 bases for V and 8 bases for J; bases not matched to a gene: 9. The CDR3 bases are TGTGCCAGCAGCTTAGCGGCGGACAGGCTGGGAGGCTACACCTTC. Translated, it gives CASSLAADRLGGYTF.

CDR3 coding DNA: TGTGCCAGCAGTTCCCAGGACTATCAGCCCCAGCATTTT. This translates into CASSSQDYQPQHF. The V call is TRBV28, the J call TRBJ1-5; D unclear. V was cut by 4 bases and J by 5 bases, with 9 bases left in between. The CDR3 length is 13 residues. From germline, CDR1 is MDHEN and CDR2 SYDVKM. The full variable domain, its missing parts supplied by reference TRBV28 and TRBJ1-5, is DVKVTQSSRYLVKRTGEKVFLECVQDMDHENMFWYRQDPGLGLRLIYFSYDVKMKEKGDIPEGYSVSREKKERFSLILESASTNQTSMYLCASSSQDYQPQHFGDGTRLSIL.

This clone was counted between two and nine times. This chain uses TRBV2 with TRBJ1-3; D perhaps matches TRBD1 (6 bases). The V and J ends lost 5 bases and 3 bases respectively, with 11 bases between them. CDR3 length: 14 residues. CDR1 is SNHLY, CDR2 FYNNEI, per germline. The DNA for the CDR3 is TGTGCCAGCAGTTGGGACATCGGTGGAAACACCATATATTTT. Protein product: CASSWDIGGNTIYF.

CDR3 in amino acids: CASSPRRDYEQYF. The CDR3 DNA sequence: TGTGCCAGCAGCCCCAGGCGTGATTACGAGCAGTACTTC. The V call is TRBV7-8, the J call TRBJ2-7; D is unresolved. V dropped 5 bases and J dropped 4 bases, with 12 bases sitting between them. The CDR3 consists of 13 residues. CDR1 is SGHVS, CDR2 FQNEAQ, per germline.

The sample holds a few counts of this clone. J is TRBJ1-1 and V is TRBV28; D remains ambiguous. Germline loops: CDR1 MDHEN, CDR2 SYDVKM. This CDR3 has 14 residues. Trimming left V 1 base short and J 6 bases short, with 12 bases between. The CDR3 bases are TGTGCCAGCAGTTTATCAGGCCGAACGGCTGAAGCTTTCTTT. It codes for CASSLSGRTAEAFF.

The gene calls are TRBV19 and TRBJ1-1; perhaps TRBD1 as D (6 bases). Per germline, CDR1 LNHDA and CDR2 SQIVND (reference sequence). There are 13 residues in the CDR3. V lost 10 bases and J 1 base, leaving 13 bases between the germline ends. The CDR3: CATYDRQNTEAFF. The DNA of the CDR3 is TGTGCCACCTACGACAGGCAGAACACTGAAGCTTTCTTT.

This clone turned up a few times. The chain uses TRBV28 and TRBJ2-5, with D possibly TRBD2 on 5 matching bases. The CDR3 spans 12 residues. Germline-derived CDR1 and CDR2 are MDHEN and SYDVKM. The V end was cut by 4 bases, the J end by 4 bases, with 7 bases between. The CDR3 coding sequence is TGTGCCAGCAGTTCGGGGTCAGAGACCCAGTACTTC. Translated, it gives CASSSGSETQYF.

The chain couples TRBV6-6 to TRBJ2-2; D unresolved. The CDR3 is 12 residues long. Trimming took 6 bases from V and 7 from J, leaving 9 bases between them. Germline-derived CDR1 and CDR2 are MNHNY and SVGAGI (reference sequence). CDR3 protein: CASSSINGELFF. CDR3 DNA: TGTGCCAGCAGCAGTATTAACGGGGAGCTGTTTTTT.